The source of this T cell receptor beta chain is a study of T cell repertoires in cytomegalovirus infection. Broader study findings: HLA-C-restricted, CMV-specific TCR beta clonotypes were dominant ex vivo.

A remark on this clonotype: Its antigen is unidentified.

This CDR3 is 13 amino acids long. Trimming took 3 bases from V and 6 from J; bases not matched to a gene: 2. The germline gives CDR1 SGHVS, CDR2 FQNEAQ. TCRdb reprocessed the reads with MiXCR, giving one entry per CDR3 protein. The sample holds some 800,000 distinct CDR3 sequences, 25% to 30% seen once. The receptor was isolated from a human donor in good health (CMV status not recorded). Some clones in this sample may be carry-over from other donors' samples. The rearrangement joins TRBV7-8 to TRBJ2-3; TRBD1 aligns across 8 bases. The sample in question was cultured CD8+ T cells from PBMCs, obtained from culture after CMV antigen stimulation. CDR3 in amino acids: CASSFRGRDTQYF. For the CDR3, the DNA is TGTGCCAGCAGCTTCAGGGGGCGGGATACGCAGTATTTT.